These 32 T cell receptor beta chains were all obtained from the same sample, sequenced in a study of beta chain features in type 1 diabetes. Investigators reverse transcribed all isolated RNA, so they sequenced expressed TCRB transcripts. Clones were sequenced by immunoSEQ multiplex PCR, and TCRdb holds only the in-frame ones, with some missing. The sample consists of just over 450,000 clones, 30% of them appearing once. The sequenced sample consisted of naive CD4+ T cells from blood. These receptors were obtained from a man in his late teens or twenties in good health.

The CDR3 reads CASIKDRVWYGYTF. Here the CDR3 DNA reads TGTGCCAGCATCAAGGACAGGGTTTGGTATGGCTACACCTTC. The V gene is TRBV2, the J gene TRBJ1-2, with TRBD1 identical over 8 bases. V gave up 7 bases and J gave up 5 bases; unmatched junction bases: 9. Germline V gene lookup returns CDR1 SNHLY and CDR2 FYNNEI. This CDR3 is built from 14 residues.

This clone was counted between two and nine times. This chain connects TRBV9 to TRBJ2-1; 8 bases are a match to TRBD2. Germline CDR1 SGDLS, CDR2 YYNGEE. The CDR3 is 15 amino acids. V trimming: 2 bases; J trimming: 6 bases; junction bases outside the gene matches: 7. CDR3 bases: TGTGCCAGCAGCGTCGGAAGCGGGAGCATCAATGAGCAGTTCTTC. Residues: CASSVGSGSINEQFF.

The chain joins TRBV30 to TRBJ1-1; D perhaps matches TRBD1 (5 bases). V gave up 1 base and J gave up 3 bases, with 12 bases separating them. The CDR3 contains 14 residues. Looked up from germline, CDR1 is GTSNPN and CDR2 is SVGIG (reference sequence). The CDR3, as DNA: TGTGCCTGGAGTGGCCCAGGGAAGGACACTGAAGCTTTCTTT. Protein sequence: CAWSGPGKDTEAFF.

The sample holds a few counts of this clone. The V call is TRBV30, the J call TRBJ2-5, with D unresolved. This CDR3 is 14 amino acids long. The germline V gene encodes CDR1 GTSNPN and CDR2 SVGIG (reference sequence). Trimming stripped 0 bases from V and 5 bases from J, with 13 bases between. CDR3 amino acids: CAWSVSPQGETQYF. The DNA of the CDR3 is TGTGCCTGGAGTGTAAGCCCCCAAGGGGAGACCCAGTACTTC.

CDR3 loop: CASSPPGNTEAFF. The CDR3 DNA reads as TGTGCCAGCTCACCACCGGGGAACACTGAAGCTTTCTTT. The chain links TRBV18 to TRBJ1-1; D remains unclear. The ends were cut back, 0 bases at V and 1 base at J, with 3 bases in the middle. CDR1 is KGHSH and CDR2 is LQKENI in the germline V gene. The length of the CDR3 is 13 residues. The variable domain in full, completed from reference TRBV18 and TRBJ1-1, reads NAGVMQNPRHLVRRRGQEARLRCSPMKGHSHVYWYRQLPEEGLKFMVYLQKENIIDESGMPKERFSAEFPKEGPSILRIQQVVRGDSAAYFCASSPPGNTEAFFGQGTRLTVV.

This chain connects TRBV5-4 to TRBJ2-2; D possibly corresponds to TRBD2 (5 bases). Trimming removed 3 bases at V and 5 bases at J, with 14 bases between. The CDR3 length is 15 residues. CDR1 and CDR2 from the germline V gene are SGHNT and YYREEE (reference sequence). The CDR3 reads CASSSPGRTTGELFF. DNA for the CDR3: TGTGCCAGCAGCTCTCCTGGAAGGACTACCGGGGAGCTGTTTTTT.

This clone was counted only a few times. J is TRBJ2-5 and V is TRBV25-1; 8 nucleotides agree with TRBD1. The J call is in doubt because the DNA end fits TRBJ2-7 better. Per the germline V gene, CDR1 is MGHDK and CDR2 is SYGVNS. CDR3 length equals 13 residues. CDR3 amino acids: CASRQGARNEQYF. The CDR3 DNA follows: TGTGCCAGCAGGCAGGGGGCGAGGAACGAGCAGTACTTC.

The rearrangement joins TRBV30 to TRBJ2-7, with 7 positions matching TRBD1. The trim removed 0 bases at V and 7 bases at J, leaving 9 bases unmatched. Germline CDR1 reads GTSNPN; CDR2 reads SVGIG (reference sequence). CDR3 length: 14 amino acids. The CDR3 coding sequence is TGTGCCTGGAGTGTCGAACAGGGGTCGTTTGAGCAGTACTTC. This codes for CAWSVEQGSFEQYF.

A single count supports this clone. The germline gene is not matched at one end of the junction; a read error may be the cause. The chain carries TRBV4-1 and TRBJ1-1; unclear D gene. Germline V CDR1 and CDR2: MGHRA, YSYEKL. The CDR3 contains 8 residues. CDR3 region: CASSPIVF. The DNA for the CDR3 is TGCGCCAGCAGCCCCATCGTCTTT.

The rearrangement uses TRBV5-1 and TRBJ2-1; D not resolved. Germline V lookup: CDR1 SGHRS, CDR2 YFSETQ. The CDR3 consists of 14 residues. V was cut by 0 bases and J by 3 bases, with 7 bases left in between. The CDR3 loop reads CASSLEAFYNEQFF. CDR3 nucleotides: TGCGCCAGCAGCTTGGAGGCGTTCTACAATGAGCAGTTCTTC.

The chain has TRBV4-1 and TRBJ2-1, with D perhaps matching TRBD2 (5 bases). CDR1 MGHRA and CDR2 YSYEKL come from the germline V gene. The V gene lost 1 base and the J gene lost 0 bases, with 10 bases spanning the gap. This CDR3 has 16 amino acids. CDR3: CASSQGRPSSYNEQFF. The CDR3 DNA is TGCGCCAGCAGCCAAGGGAGGCCGAGCTCCTACAATGAGCAGTTCTTC.

V and J are TRBV30 and TRBJ1-2, with D possibly TRBD1 on 5 matching bases. Trimming pared 1 base from V and 5 bases from J, leaving 8 bases between. Germline CDR1 and CDR2: GTSNPN and SVGIG (reference sequence). This CDR3 has 12 residues. For the CDR3, the DNA is TGTGCCTGGAGTGGGGGGATATATGGCTACACCTTC. Translation gives CAWSGGIYGYTF.

V gene TRBV23-1 combines with J gene TRBJ1-1; D gene ambiguous. TRBV23-1 is assigned to the ORF class and has an uncertain function. The CDR3 has 15 residues. V was shortened by 7 bases and J by 1 base, with 16 bases between the two germline ends. CDR3 amino acids: CASTPPDHSNTEAFF. CDR3 sequence (DNA): TGCGCCAGCACTCCTCCGGATCACTCGAACACTGAAGCTTTCTTT.

This clone was counted between two and nine times. The V call is TRBV6-1, the J call TRBJ2-1, with 7 positions matching TRBD1. The CDR3 has 14 amino acids. Per germline, CDR1 MNHNS and CDR2 SASEGT. Trimming at V came to 6 bases and at J to 3 bases, leaving 5 bases not matched to a gene. The DNA for the CDR3 is TGTGCCAGCAGGCATAGGGACAGCTACAATGAGCAGTTCTTC. This translates into CASRHRDSYNEQFF.

The chain combines TRBV11-2 with TRBJ2-1; D not resolved. Germline CDR1 reads SGHAT; CDR2 reads FQNNGV. Trimming stripped 0 bases from V and 4 bases from J, with 4 bases between. CDR3 length: 13 residues. Here the CDR3 reads CASSLEWYNEQFF. DNA of the CDR3: TGTGCCAGCAGCTTAGAGTGGTACAATGAGCAGTTCTTC.

The CDR3 DNA is TGTGCCATCAGTGAGCCAAGGACAGGCCCTTCCTACGAGCAGTACTTC. Its protein product is CAISEPRTGPSYEQYF. The V call is TRBV10-3, the J call TRBJ2-7; 7 nucleotides align to TRBD1. Germline trimming cut 2 bases from V and 1 base from J; bases unmatched to any gene: 8. The CDR3 covers 16 residues. Per the germline V gene, CDR1 is ENHRY and CDR2 is SYGVKD.

This clone was picked up a small number of times. The limits of the CDR3 on the DNA are not certain, so only TCRdb's listed CDR3 is given. This rearrangement joins TRBV14 to TRBJ2-1; the table's D call of TRBD1 was not tested on the DNA. The CDR3 is 13 amino acids long, termini counted. From germline, CDR1 is SGHDN and CDR2 FVKESK. This CDR3 reads CASSQIVGQGAFF.

The chain joins TRBV4-1 to TRBJ2-1; the match to TRBD2 covers 7 bases. Germline assignment: CDR1 MGHRA and CDR2 YSYEKL. The CDR3 loop spans 15 amino acids. The ends lost 4 bases at V and 5 bases at J; junction bases unmatched: 8. In DNA, the CDR3 is TGCGCCAGCAGCCGCGAATGGCGGGAGAACAATGAGCAGTTCTTC. Translated: CASSREWRENNEQFF.

The V and J genes are TRBV30 and TRBJ2-7; TRBD1 aligns across 9 bases. Germline trimming cut 6 bases from V and 3 bases from J; bases unmatched to any gene: 6. The CDR3 is 13 amino acids. In germline, CDR1 is GTSNPN, CDR2 SVGIG (reference sequence). CDR3 sequence: CACSGQGIYEQYF. CDR3 in DNA: TGTGCCTGCTCGGGACAGGGTATCTACGAGCAGTACTTC.

The V and J genes are TRBV6-5 and TRBJ2-2; weak D call: TRBD2 (5 bases). The CDR3 has 15 residues. V gave up 2 bases and J gave up 3 bases, with 10 bases separating them. Germline values: CDR1 MNHEY, CDR2 SVGAGI. The CDR3 DNA reads TGTGCCAGCAGTTACCACGGGGTCGACACCGGGGAGCTGTTTTTT. As protein: CASSYHGVDTGELFF.

This clone was picked up a small number of times. The rearrangement uses TRBV10-3 and TRBJ2-3; D gene unclear. The germline gives CDR1 ENHRY, CDR2 SYGVKD. With 2 bases removed from V and 6 bases from J, the gap between germline ends came to 6 bases. The CDR3 is 12 residues long. As DNA, the CDR3 is TGTGCCATCAGTGAGCAAGTTGATACGCAGTATTTT. This sequence encodes CAISEQVDTQYF.

This rearrangement joins TRBV5-1 to TRBJ2-1, with TRBD2 matching over 12 bases. Germline values: CDR1 SGHRS, CDR2 YFSETQ. The length of the CDR3 is 17 residues. Trimming removed 4 bases from V and 5 bases from J; junction bases left unmatched: 10. CDR3 in DNA: TGCGCCAGCAGCCAGATGAGGACTAGCGGGATGAACAATGAGCAGTTCTTC. Translating it yields CASSQMRTSGMNNEQFF.

This clone was counted between two and nine times. V and J are TRBV30 and TRBJ1-3, with TRBD1 as a possible D gene (6 bases). Trimming removed 0 bases from V and 0 bases from J, with 9 bases in between. The CDR3 runs to 15 residues. The germline V gene has CDR1 GTSNPN and CDR2 SVGIG (reference sequence). CDR3 sequence: CAWSVTGLSGNTIYF. CDR3 DNA sequence: TGTGCCTGGAGTGTAACAGGGCTCTCTGGAAACACCATATATTTT.

Only a few counts were recorded for this clone. The chain couples TRBV28 to TRBJ1-5; D ambiguous. Germline-derived CDR1 and CDR2 are MDHEN and SYDVKM. The CDR3 is 16 residues long. V gave up 6 bases and J gave up 1 base, with 16 bases separating them. The DNA for the CDR3 is TGTGCCAGCAGACTCCTTCAGGCAAACAGCAATCAGCCCCAGCATTTT. Amino acid sequence: CASRLLQANSNQPQHF. The full variable domain, with the rest looked up from reference TRBV28 and TRBJ1-5, is DVKVTQSSRYLVKRTGEKVFLECVQDMDHENMFWYRQDPGLGLRLIYFSYDVKMKEKGDIPEGYSVSREKKERFSLILESASTNQTSMYLCASRLLQANSNQPQHFGDGTRLSIL.

The gene calls are TRBV14 and TRBJ2-7; D unclear. CDR3 length: 16 residues. CDR1 and CDR2 from the germline V gene are SGHDN and FVKESK. Deletions cut 0 bases from V and 2 bases from J, with 14 bases between. The CDR3 DNA sequence: TGTGCCAGCAGCCAAGATGTGCTGAACTCAACCTACGAGCAGTACTTC. Encoded protein: CASSQDVLNSTYEQYF.

This rearrangement joins TRBV19 to TRBJ2-7; TRBD2 aligns across 12 bases. CDR3 size: 14 residues. V trimming: 6 bases; J trimming: 3 bases; junction bases outside the gene matches: 3. CDR1 LNHDA and CDR2 SQIVND come from the germline V gene (reference sequence). The CDR3 here is CASRRLAGDYEQYF. CDR3 DNA sequence: TGTGCCAGTAGGCGACTAGCGGGAGACTACGAGCAGTACTTC.

CDR3 in amino acids: CASSRSGPPDTQYF. CDR3 in DNA: TGTGCCAGCAGCCGGAGCGGCCCTCCGGATACGCAGTATTTT. V gene TRBV7-3 combines with J gene TRBJ2-3; the D gene is possibly TRBD2 (5 bases). This CDR3 has 14 amino acids. Germline V gene lookup returns CDR1 SGHTA and CDR2 FQGTGA. Trimming removed 5 bases from V and 6 bases from J, with 15 bases in between.

This clone was counted between two and nine times. This CDR3 is also generated by other DNA sequences in the sample. The V call is TRBV29-1, the J call TRBJ1-1, with 8 bases matching TRBD1. Germline V gene lookup returns CDR1 SQVTM and CDR2 ANQGSEA. V dropped 7 bases and J dropped 1; count of bases not matched to a gene: 5. The CDR3 has 13 amino acids. CDR3 sequence: CSAGQGRNTEAFF. The CDR3 DNA follows: TGCAGCGCCGGACAGGGTCGGAACACTGAAGCTTTCTTT.

This clone was detected a few times. This chain connects TRBV11-3 to TRBJ2-3; TRBD1 matches 8 bases. The CDR3 extends over 16 amino acids. The trim removed 1 base at V and 1 base at J, leaving 4 bases unmatched. Per the germline V gene, CDR1 is SGHNT and CDR2 is YENEEA. The CDR3 protein is CASSLAGGWGTDTQYF. In nucleotides, the CDR3 is TGTGCCAGCAGCTTAGCAGGGGGCTGGGGCACAGATACGCAGTATTTT.

This clone turned up a few times. The gene calls are TRBV25-1 and TRBJ2-1; 10 bases agree with TRBD2. Germline assignment: CDR1 MGHDK and CDR2 SYGVNS. CDR3 size: 16 residues. V lost 2 bases, J lost 5 bases, and 6 bases stayed unmatched. DNA of the CDR3: TGTGCCAGCAGTGAACCCTCCAGCGGGAGGGACAATGAGCAGTTCTTC. This sequence encodes CASSEPSSGRDNEQFF.

This clone was picked up a small number of times. The chain uses TRBV27 and TRBJ2-1; D is unclear. Germline V lookup: CDR1 MNHEY, CDR2 SMNVEV (reference sequence). The CDR3 has 16 amino acids. Deletions cut 6 bases from V and 0 bases from J, with 15 bases between. The CDR3 sequence is CASSSELNSSYNEQFF. The CDR3 nucleotides are TGTGCCAGCAGCTCAGAACTAAACAGCTCCTACAATGAGCAGTTCTTC.

The chain recombines TRBV29-1 with TRBJ2-7, with 7 bases lining up with TRBD2. This CDR3 is built from 13 residues. J was trimmed by 1 base and V by 4 bases; bases with no gene match: 4. Germline V gene sequence: CDR1 SQVTM, CDR2 ANQGSEA. The CDR3 reads CSVASGISYEQYF. CDR3 nucleotides: TGCAGCGTTGCCAGCGGGATTTCCTACGAGCAGTACTTC.